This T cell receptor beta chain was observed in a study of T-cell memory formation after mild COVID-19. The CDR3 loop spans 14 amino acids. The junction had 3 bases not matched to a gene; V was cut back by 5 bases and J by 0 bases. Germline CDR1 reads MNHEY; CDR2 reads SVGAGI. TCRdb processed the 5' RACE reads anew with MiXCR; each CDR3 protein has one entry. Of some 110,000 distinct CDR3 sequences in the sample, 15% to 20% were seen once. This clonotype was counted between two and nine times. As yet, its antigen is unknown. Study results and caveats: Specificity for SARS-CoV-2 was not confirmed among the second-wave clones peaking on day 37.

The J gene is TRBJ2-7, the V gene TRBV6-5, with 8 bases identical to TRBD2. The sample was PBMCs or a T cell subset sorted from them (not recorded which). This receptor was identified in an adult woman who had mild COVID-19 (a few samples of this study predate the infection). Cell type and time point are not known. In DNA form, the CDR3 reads TGTGCCAGCAGTACGGGACTAGACTCCTACGAGCAGTACTTC. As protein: CASSTGLDSYEQYF.